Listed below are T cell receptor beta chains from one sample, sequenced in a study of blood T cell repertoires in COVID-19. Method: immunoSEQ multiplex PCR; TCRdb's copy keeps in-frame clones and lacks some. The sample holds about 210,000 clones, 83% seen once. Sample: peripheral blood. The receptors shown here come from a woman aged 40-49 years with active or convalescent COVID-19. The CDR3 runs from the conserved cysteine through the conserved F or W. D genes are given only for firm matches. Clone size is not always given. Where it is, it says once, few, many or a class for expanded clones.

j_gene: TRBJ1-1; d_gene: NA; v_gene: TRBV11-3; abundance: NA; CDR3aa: CASSSAGTTRSAFF; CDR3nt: TGTGCCAGCAGCTCCGCCGGGACAACGCGCTCAGCTTTCTTT
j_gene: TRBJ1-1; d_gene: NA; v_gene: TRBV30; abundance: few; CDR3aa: CAWSLGGKTAEAFF; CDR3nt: TGTGCCTGGAGTTTAGGGGGTAAGACCGCTGAAGCTTTCTTT
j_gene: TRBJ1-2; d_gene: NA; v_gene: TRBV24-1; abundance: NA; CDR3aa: CATSDPGLRDYGYTF; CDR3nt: TGTGCCACCAGTGATCCGGGACTGAGGGACTATGGCTACACCTTC
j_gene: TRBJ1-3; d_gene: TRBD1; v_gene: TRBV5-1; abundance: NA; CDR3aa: CASSTGDRGSVGNTIYF; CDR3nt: TGCGCCAGCAGCACCGGGGACAGGGGATCGGTGGGAAACACCATATATTTT
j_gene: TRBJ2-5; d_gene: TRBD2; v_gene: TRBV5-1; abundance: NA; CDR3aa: CASSLVPSGGAYQETQYF; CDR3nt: TGCGCCAGCAGCTTGGTCCCTAGCGGGGGGGCGTACCAAGAGACCCAGTACTTC
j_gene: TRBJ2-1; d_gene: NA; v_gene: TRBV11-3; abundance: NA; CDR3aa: CASSPGGGHNEQFF; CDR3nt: TGTGCCAGCAGCCCAGGAGGAGGCCACAATGAGCAGTTCTTC
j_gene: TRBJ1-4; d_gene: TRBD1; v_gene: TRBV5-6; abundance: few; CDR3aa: CASANRGQRNEKLFF; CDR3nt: TGTGCCAGCGCGAACCGGGGACAGAGGAATGAAAAACTGTTTTTT
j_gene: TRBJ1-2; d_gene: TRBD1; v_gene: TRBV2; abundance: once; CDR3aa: CASSVDRVRGYTF; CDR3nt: TGTGCCAGCAGTGTGGACAGGGTACGCGGCTACACCTTC
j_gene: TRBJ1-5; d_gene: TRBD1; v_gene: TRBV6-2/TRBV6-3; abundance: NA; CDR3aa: CASSYPSAGGWPQHF; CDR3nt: TGTGCCAGCAGTTATCCCTCGGCAGGGGGTTGGCCCCAGCATTTT
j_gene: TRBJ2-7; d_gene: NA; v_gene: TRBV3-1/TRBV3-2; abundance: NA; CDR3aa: CASSQKGVAYEQYF; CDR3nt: TGTGCCAGCAGCCAAAAGGGGGTGGCCTACGAGCAGTACTTC
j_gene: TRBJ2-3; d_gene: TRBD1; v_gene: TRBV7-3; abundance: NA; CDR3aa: CASSIDRGTDTQYF; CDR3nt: TGTGCCAGCAGCATCGACAGGGGAACAGATACGCAGTATTTT
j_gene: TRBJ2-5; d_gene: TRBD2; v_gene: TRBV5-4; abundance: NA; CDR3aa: CASSRRTSGSLGETQYF; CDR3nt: TGTGCCAGCAGCAGAAGGACTAGCGGGAGTCTCGGCGAGACCCAGTACTTC
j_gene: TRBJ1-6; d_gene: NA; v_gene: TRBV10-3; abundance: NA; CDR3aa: CAIRGGGSLNSPLHF; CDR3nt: TGTGCCATAAGGGGTGGCGGAAGCCTAAATTCACCCCTCCACTTT
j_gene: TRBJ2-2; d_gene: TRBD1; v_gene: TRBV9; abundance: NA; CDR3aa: CASSGTQGTELFF; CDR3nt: TGTGCCAGCAGCGGAACACAGGGGACGGAGCTGTTTTTT
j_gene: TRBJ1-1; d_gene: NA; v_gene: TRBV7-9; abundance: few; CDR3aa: CASSLGGVYTEAFF; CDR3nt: TGTGCCAGCAGCTTAGGGGGGGTATACACTGAAGCTTTCTTT
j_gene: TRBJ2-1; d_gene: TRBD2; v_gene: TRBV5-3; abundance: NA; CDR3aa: CARSLPRAGGYNEQFF; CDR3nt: TGTGCCAGAAGCTTGCCTCGGGCGGGGGGGTACAATGAGCAGTTCTTC
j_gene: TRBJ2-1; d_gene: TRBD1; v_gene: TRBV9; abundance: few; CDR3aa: CASSVSGTVQNEQFF; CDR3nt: TGTGCCAGCAGCGTATCCGGGACAGTACAGAATGAGCAGTTCTTC
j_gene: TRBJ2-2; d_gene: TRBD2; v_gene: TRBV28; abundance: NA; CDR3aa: CASSSPSGGTTGELFF; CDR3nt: TGTGCCAGCAGTTCTCCTAGCGGGGGGACCACCGGGGAGCTGTTTTTT
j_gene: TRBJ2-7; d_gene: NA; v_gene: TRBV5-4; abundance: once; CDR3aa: CASSFVQGSSFYEQYF; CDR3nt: TGTGCCAGCAGCTTCGTCCAGGGTAGCTCATTCTACGAGCAGTACTTC
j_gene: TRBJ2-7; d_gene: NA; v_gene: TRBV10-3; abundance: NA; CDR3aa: CAIRTEAYEQYF; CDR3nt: TGTGCCATTAGGACAGAGGCCTACGAGCAGTACTTC
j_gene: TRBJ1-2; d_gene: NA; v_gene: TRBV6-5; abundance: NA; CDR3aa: CASSSTNGYTF; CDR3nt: TGTGCCAGCAGTAGTACTAATGGCTACACCTTC
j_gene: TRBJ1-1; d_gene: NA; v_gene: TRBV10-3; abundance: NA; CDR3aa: CAISQQGGDTEAFF; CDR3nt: TGTGCCATCAGTCAACAGGGAGGGGACACTGAAGCTTTCTTT
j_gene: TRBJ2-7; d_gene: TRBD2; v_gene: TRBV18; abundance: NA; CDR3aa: CASHTAGSHDSYEQYF; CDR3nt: TGTGCCAGCCACACAGCGGGGAGCCATGACTCCTACGAGCAGTACTTC
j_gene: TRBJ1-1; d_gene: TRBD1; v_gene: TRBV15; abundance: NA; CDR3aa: CATSKIKEFRDRANTEAFF; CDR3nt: TGTGCCACCAGCAAAATTAAGGAATTCCGGGACAGGGCAAACACTGAAGCTTTCTTT
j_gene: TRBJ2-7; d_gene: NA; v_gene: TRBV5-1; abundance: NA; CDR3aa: CASSPELAYEQYF; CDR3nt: TGCGCCAGCAGCCCGGAGCTGGCCTACGAGCAGTACTTC
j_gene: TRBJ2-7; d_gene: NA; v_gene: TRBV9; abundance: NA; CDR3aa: CASSAGRQVYEQYF; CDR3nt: TGTGCCAGCAGCGCGGGGCGACAGGTCTACGAGCAGTACTTC
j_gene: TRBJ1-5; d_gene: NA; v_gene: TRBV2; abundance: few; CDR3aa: CASRGLRSNQPQHF; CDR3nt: TGTGCCAGCCGAGGGTTACGTAGCAATCAGCCCCAGCATTTT
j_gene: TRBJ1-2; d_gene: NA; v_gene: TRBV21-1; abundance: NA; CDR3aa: CASSKAQGQGRNNGYTF; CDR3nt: TGTGCCAGCAGCAAAGCCCAGGGGCAGGGGAGAAATAATGGCTACACCTTC
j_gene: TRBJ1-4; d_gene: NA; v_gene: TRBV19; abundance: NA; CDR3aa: CASSSRQAATNEKLFF; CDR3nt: TGTGCCAGTAGTTCCCGCCAAGCCGCAACTAATGAAAAACTGTTTTTT
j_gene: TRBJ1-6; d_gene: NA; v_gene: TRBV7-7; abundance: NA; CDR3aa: CASNSDPGPGDSPLHF; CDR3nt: TGTGCTAGCAATTCCGACCCGGGCCCCGGGGATTCACCCCTCCACTTT
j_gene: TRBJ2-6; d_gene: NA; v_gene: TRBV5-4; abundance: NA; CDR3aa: CASSLANRVTGANVLTF; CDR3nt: TGTGCCAGCAGCTTGGCCAACAGGGTCACTGGGGCCAACGTCCTGACTTTC
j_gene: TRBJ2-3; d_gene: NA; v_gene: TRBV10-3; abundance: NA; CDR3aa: CAISEPSETDTQYF; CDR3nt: TGTGCCATCAGTGAACCCAGCGAAACAGATACGCAGTATTTT
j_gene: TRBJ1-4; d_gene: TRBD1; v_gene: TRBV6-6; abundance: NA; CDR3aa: CASRRGQSSTNEKLFF; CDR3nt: TGTGCCAGCAGGCGGGGACAGAGTTCAACTAATGAAAAACTGTTTTTT
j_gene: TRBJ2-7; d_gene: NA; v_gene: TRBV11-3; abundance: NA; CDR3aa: CASSLRGAVTYEQYF; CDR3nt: TGTGCCAGCAGCCTCAGGGGCGCAGTCACCTACGAGCAGTACTTC
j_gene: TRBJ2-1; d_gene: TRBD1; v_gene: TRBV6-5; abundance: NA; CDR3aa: CATRQGDNEQFF; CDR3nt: TGTGCCACCCGACAGGGGGACAATGAGCAGTTCTTC
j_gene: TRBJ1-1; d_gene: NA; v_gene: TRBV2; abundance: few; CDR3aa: CASSEEQYTEAFF; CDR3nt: TGTGCCAGCAGTGAGGAACAGTACACTGAAGCTTTCTTT
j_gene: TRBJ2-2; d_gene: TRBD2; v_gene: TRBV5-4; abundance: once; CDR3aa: CASSRRRGGQNTGELFF; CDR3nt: TGTGCCAGCAGCCGACGCCGGGGGGGGCAAAACACCGGGGAGCTGTTTTTT
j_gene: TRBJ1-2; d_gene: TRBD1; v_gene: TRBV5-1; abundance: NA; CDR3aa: CASSPKDRGQNYGYTF; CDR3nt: TGCGCCAGCAGCCCGAAGGACAGGGGGCAAAACTATGGCTACACCTTC